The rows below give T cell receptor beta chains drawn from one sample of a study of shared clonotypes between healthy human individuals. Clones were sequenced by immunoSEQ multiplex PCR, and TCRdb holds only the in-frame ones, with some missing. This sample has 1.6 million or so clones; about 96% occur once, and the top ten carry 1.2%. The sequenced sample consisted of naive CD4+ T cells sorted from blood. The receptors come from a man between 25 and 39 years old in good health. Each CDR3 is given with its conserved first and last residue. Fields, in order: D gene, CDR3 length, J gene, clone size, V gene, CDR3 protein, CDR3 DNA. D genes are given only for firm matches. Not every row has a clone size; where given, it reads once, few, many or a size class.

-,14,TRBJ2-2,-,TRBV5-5,CASSLVQATGELFF,TGTGCCAGCAGCTTGGTCCAGGCCACCGGGGAGCTGTTTTTT
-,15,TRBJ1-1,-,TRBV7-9,CASSIRDRPAWGAFF,TGTGCCAGCAGCATCAGGGATCGGCCCGCTTGGGGAGCTTTCTTT
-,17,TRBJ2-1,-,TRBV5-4,CASSLGPGGNSYNEQFF,TGTGCCAGCAGCTTGGGGCCTGGCGGAAACTCCTACAATGAGCAGTTCTTC
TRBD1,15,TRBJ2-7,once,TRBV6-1,CASSGEVGQVFEQYF,TGTGCCAGCAGTGGTGAGGTGGGACAGGTTTTCGAGCAGTACTTC
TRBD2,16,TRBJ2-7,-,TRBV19,CASSTGTSGSVYEQYF,TGTGCCAGTAGTACCGGGACTAGCGGGAGTGTGTACGAGCAGTACTTC
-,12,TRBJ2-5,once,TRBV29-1,CSVVGTQETQYF,TGCAGCGTTGTCGGCACCCAAGAGACCCAGTACTTC
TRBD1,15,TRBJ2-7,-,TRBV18,CASSQLGQEYRAQYF,TGTGCCAGCTCACAACTGGGACAGGAGTACCGAGCGCAGTACTTC
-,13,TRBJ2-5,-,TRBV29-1,CSVEKRPPETQYF,TGCAGCGTTGAAAAGCGTCCGCCTGAGACCCAGTACTTC
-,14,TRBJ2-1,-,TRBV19,CASSIAAFYNEQFF,TGTGCCAGTAGTATAGCCGCATTCTACAATGAGCAGTTCTTC
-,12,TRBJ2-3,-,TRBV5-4,CASSPRTDTQYF,TGTGCCAGCAGCCCGAGGACAGATACGCAGTATTTT
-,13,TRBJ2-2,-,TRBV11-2,CASSLTDTGELFF,TGTGCCAGCAGCCTGACAGACACCGGGGAGCTGTTTTTT
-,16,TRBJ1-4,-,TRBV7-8,CASSLVYRRTNEKLFF,TGTGCCAGCAGCTTAGTTTACAGGCGAACTAATGAAAAACTGTTTTTT
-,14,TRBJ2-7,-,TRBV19,CASSTGYHSYEQYF,TGTGCCAGTAGTACAGGGTACCACTCCTACGAGCAGTACTTC
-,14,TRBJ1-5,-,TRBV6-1,CASSVGQGHQPQHF,TGTGCCAGCAGTGTAGGGCAGGGCCACCAGCCCCAGCATTTT
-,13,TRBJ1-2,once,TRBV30,CAWSVDSHLGYTF,TGTGCCTGGAGTGTAGACAGTCACTTGGGCTACACCTTC
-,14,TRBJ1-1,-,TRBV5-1,CASSLLDRNTEAFF,TGCGCCAGCAGCTTGTTGGACAGGAACACTGAAGCTTTCTTT
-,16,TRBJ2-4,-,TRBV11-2,CASSTSFTGDMNIQYF,TGTGCCAGCAGCACGTCGTTTACGGGGGACATGAACATTCAGTACTTC
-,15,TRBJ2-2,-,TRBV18,CASSAVGQNTGELFF,TGTGCCAGCTCAGCAGTAGGGCAGAACACCGGGGAGCTGTTTTTT
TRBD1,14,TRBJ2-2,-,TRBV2,CASSRTGNTGELFF,TGTGCCAGCAGTAGGACAGGGAATACCGGGGAGCTGTTTTTT
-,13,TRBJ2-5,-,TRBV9,CASSSRGGETQYF,TGTGCCAGCAGCTCAAGGGGGGGAGAGACCCAGTACTTC
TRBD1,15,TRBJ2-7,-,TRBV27,CASSSLGQGGYEQYF,TGTGCCAGCAGTTCCCTAGGACAGGGTGGGTACGAGCAGTACTTC
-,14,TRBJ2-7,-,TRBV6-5,CASGQGHSTYEQYF,TGTGCCAGCGGTCAGGGACATTCCACCTACGAGCAGTACTTC
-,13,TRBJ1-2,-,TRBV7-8,CASSPPDGYGYTF,TGTGCCAGCAGCCCCCCCGACGGCTATGGCTACACCTTC
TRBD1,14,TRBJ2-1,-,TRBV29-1,CSVGDRGRHNEQFF,TGCAGCGTTGGGGACAGGGGGAGACACAATGAGCAGTTCTTC
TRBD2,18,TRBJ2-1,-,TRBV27,CASSSVTVGLGHRDEQFF,TGTGCCAGCAGTTCCGTGACAGTCGGACTAGGCCATCGGGATGAGCAGTTCTTC
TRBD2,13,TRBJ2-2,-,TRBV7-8,CATLAGHTGELFF,TGTGCCACCCTAGCGGGGCACACCGGGGAGCTGTTTTTT
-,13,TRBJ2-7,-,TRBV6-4,CASSERLSDEQYF,TGTGCCAGCAGTGAACGCTTGTCTGACGAGCAGTACTTC
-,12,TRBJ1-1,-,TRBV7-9,CASSPLTRKAFF,TGTGCCAGCAGCCCCCTAACGCGGAAAGCTTTCTTT
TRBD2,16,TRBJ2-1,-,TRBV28,CASSLPGLDENNEQFF,TGTGCCAGCAGTTTACCGGGACTAGATGAAAACAATGAGCAGTTCTTC
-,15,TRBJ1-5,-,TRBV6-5,CASSYTGGRDQPQHF,TGTGCCAGCAGTTATACGGGGGGCCGGGATCAGCCCCAGCATTTT
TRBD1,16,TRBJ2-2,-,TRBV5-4,CASSLGGQGATGELFF,TGTGCCAGCAGCCTGGGTGGACAGGGGGCCACCGGGGAGCTGTTTTTT
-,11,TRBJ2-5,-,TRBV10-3,CAISTQETQYF,TGTGCCATCAGTACCCAAGAGACCCAGTACTTC
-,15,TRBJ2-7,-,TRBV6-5,CASSRAGTSTYEQYF,TGTGCCAGCAGCAGAGCCGGGACATCTACCTACGAGCAGTACTTC
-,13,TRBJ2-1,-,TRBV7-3,CASSPGSYNEQFF,TGTGCCAGCAGCCCAGGCTCCTACAATGAGCAGTTCTTC
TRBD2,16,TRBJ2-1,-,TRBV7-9,CASSLMAGGSGNEQFF,TGTGCCAGCAGCTTGATGGCGGGAGGGAGTGGTAATGAGCAGTTCTTC
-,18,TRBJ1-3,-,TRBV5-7,CASILSQALENSGNTIYF,TGTGCCAGCATCCTGTCTCAAGCTCTGGAGAACTCTGGAAACACCATATATTTT
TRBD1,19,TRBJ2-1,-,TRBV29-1,CSVAKGDRGYLITYNEQFF,TGCAGCGTCGCTAAAGGGGACAGGGGGTATCTTATTACCTACAATGAGCAGTTCTTC
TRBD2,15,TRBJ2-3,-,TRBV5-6,CASSTGGAATDTQYF,TGTGCCAGCAGCACGGGAGGGGCAGCAACAGATACGCAGTATTTT
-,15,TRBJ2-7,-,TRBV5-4,CASSPGVIYKNEQYF,TGTGCCAGCAGCCCTGGGGTGATCTACAAGAACGAGCAGTACTTC
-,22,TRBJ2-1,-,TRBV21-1,CASSKGVAPWRRGAATANEQFF,TGTGCCAGCAGCAAAGGGGTCGCGCCATGGCGAAGGGGGGCAGCCACCGCCAATGAGCAGTTCTTC
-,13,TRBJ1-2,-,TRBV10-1,CASLSLENYGYTF,TGCGCCAGCTTAAGCCTGGAGAACTATGGCTACACCTTC
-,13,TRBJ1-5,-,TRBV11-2,CASSLNRNQPQHF,TGTGCCAGCAGCTTAAACCGAAATCAGCCCCAGCATTTT
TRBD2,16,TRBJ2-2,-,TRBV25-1,CASSEGLAAAGGELFF,TGTGCCAGCAGTGAGGGACTAGCGGCCGCAGGAGGGGAGCTGTTTTTT
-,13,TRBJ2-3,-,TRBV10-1,CASSPDLTDTQYF,TGCGCCAGCAGTCCGGACCTCACAGATACGCAGTATTTT
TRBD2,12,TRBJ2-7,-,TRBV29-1,CSVREGVYEQYF,TGCAGCGTACGGGAGGGCGTTTACGAGCAGTACTTC
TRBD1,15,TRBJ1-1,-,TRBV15,CATSRVGRGSTEAFF,TGTGCCACCAGCAGAGTAGGCAGGGGGAGTACTGAAGCTTTCTTT
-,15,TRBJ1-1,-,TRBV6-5,CASSYRQRGNTEAFF,TGTGCCAGCAGTTACCGGCAGAGAGGGAACACTGAAGCTTTCTTT
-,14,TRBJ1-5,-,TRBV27,CASSFGQSNQPQHF,TGTGCCAGCAGTTTTGGACAAAGCAATCAGCCCCAGCATTTT
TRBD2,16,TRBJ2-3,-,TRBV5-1,CASSLTAGGPADTQYF,TGCGCCAGCAGCTTGACGGCGGGAGGGCCAGCAGATACGCAGTATTTT
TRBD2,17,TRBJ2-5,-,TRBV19,CASTSETSGRAGETQYF,TGTGCCAGTACCTCCGAAACTAGCGGGAGGGCCGGGGAGACCCAGTACTTC
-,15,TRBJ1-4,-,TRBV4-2,CASSQEGKSRAKLFF,TGTGCCAGCAGCCAAGAAGGGAAGAGCCGGGCAAAACTGTTTTTT
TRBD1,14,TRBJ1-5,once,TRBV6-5,CASRPGTGDQPQHF,TGTGCCAGCAGACCTGGGACAGGGGATCAGCCCCAGCATTTT
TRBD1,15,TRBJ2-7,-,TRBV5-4,CASSATGQVSYEQYF,TGTGCCAGCAGCGCGACGGGACAGGTATCCTACGAGCAGTACTTC
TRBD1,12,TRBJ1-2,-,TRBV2,CASWDRYYGYTF,TGTGCCAGCTGGGACAGATACTATGGCTACACCTTC
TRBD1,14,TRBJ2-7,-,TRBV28,CASIPGQGAYEQYF,TGTGCCAGCATCCCGGGACAGGGCGCCTACGAGCAGTACTTC
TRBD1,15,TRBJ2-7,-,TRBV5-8,CASSSFGQGIDEQYF,TGTGCCAGCAGCTCTTTCGGACAGGGCATCGACGAGCAGTACTTC
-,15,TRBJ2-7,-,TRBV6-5,CASSYSQSPNYEQYF,TGTGCCAGCAGTTACTCTCAGTCCCCTAACTACGAGCAGTACTTC
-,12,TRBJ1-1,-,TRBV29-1,CSAVGSNTEAFF,TGCAGCGCAGTCGGCAGCAACACTGAAGCTTTCTTT
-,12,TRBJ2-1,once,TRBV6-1,CASSDKAVGQFF,TGTGCCAGCAGTGATAAAGCGGTCGGGCAGTTCTTC
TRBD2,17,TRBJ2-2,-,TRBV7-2,CASSPTGTSGGTGELFF,TGTGCCAGCAGTCCAACCGGGACTAGCGGGGGGACCGGGGAGCTGTTTTTT